These 13 T cell receptor beta chains were all obtained from the same sample, sequenced in a study of cytomegalovirus exposure and HLA in healthy donors. PCR amplification relied on 60 Vbeta primers (plus 13 Jbeta primers). The data were produced by immunoSEQ multiplex PCR, yet TCRdb's version contains in-frame clones alone and is incomplete. The sample includes over 95,000 clones, about 70% of them seen just once. Sequencing was done on a sample of PBMCs. The receptors shown here come from a woman between 40 and 55 years old in good health and CMV-seropositive.

This chain connects TRBV27 to TRBJ1-6; D is undetermined. This CDR3 contains 14 residues. V lost 3 bases, J lost 5 bases, and 8 bases lay in between. Per the germline V gene, CDR1 is MNHEY and CDR2 is SMNVEV (reference sequence). This CDR3 is CASSFQANNSPLHF. CDR3 sequence (DNA): TGTGCCAGCAGTTTTCAGGCAAATAATTCACCCCTCCACTTT.

The V and J genes are TRBV6-5 and TRBJ1-5, with D perhaps TRBD1 (5 bases). Looked up from germline, CDR1 is MNHEY and CDR2 is SVGAGI. Trimming took 1 base from V and 5 from J, leaving 9 bases between them. This CDR3 is 14 amino acids long. CDR3 nucleotides: TGTGCCAGCAGTTACTTTCAGGGCCATCAGCCCCAGCATTTT. The encoded protein is CASSYFQGHQPQHF.

This clone was observed a single time. The chain combines TRBV28 with TRBJ2-7; D is possibly TRBD1 (6 bases). V shed 6 bases and J shed 3 bases, with 9 bases lying between them. The CDR3 extends over 12 amino acids. CDR1 and CDR2 from the germline V gene are MDHEN and SYDVKM. The CDR3: CASSSRGYEQYF. CDR3 bases: TGTGCCAGCAGCAGCAGGGGCTACGAGCAGTACTTC.

V usage is TRBV5-1 and J usage is TRBJ2-7, with a tentative D call TRBD1 (7 bases). The CDR3 extends over 15 amino acids. In germline, CDR1 is SGHRS, CDR2 YFSETQ. Trimming removed 4 bases from V and 0 bases from J, with 14 bases in between. CDR3 region: CASSRGTADSYEQYF. CDR3 bases: TGCGCCAGCAGCCGGGGGACAGCTGACTCCTACGAGCAGTACTTC.

The chain joins TRBV30 to TRBJ1-4; 7 bases align to TRBD1. The CDR3 runs to 15 residues. Germline V gives CDR1 GTSNPN, CDR2 SVGIG (reference sequence). The V gene end was trimmed by 2 bases and the J gene end by 2 bases; junction bases not matched to a gene: 5. The chain's CDR3 is CAWSYLTGTNEKLFF. For the CDR3, the DNA is TGTGCCTGGAGTTACCTGACAGGGACTAATGAAAAACTGTTTTTT.

CDR3 protein: CAWSVLPNYGYTF. The CDR3 bases are TGTGCCTGGAGTGTTCTTCCTAACTATGGCTACACCTTC. V gene TRBV30 combines with J gene TRBJ1-2; unclear D gene. The length of the CDR3 is 13 residues. Trimming took 0 bases from V and 0 from J, leaving 5 bases between them. Per the germline V gene, CDR1 is GTSNPN and CDR2 is SVGIG (reference sequence). The complete variable domain, with remaining parts taken from reference TRBV30 and TRBJ1-2, reads SQTIHQWPATLVQPVGSPLSLECTVEGTSNPNLYWYRQAAGRGLQLLFYSVGIGQISSEVPQNLSASRPQDRQFILSSKKLLLSDSGFYLCAWSVLPNYGYTFGSGTRLTVV.

The chain carries TRBV19 and TRBJ1-3; no clear D gene. V shed 7 bases and J shed 4 bases, with 14 bases lying between them. There are 14 residues in the CDR3. Germline lookup yields CDR1 LNHDA and CDR2 SQIVND (reference sequence). CDR3 nucleotides: TGTGCCAGTAAAAGGGAGGGAACCGGAAACACCATATATTTT. It codes for CASKREGTGNTIYF.

The J gene is TRBJ1-5, the V gene TRBV9, with D maybe TRBD1 (6 bases). V was pared by 3 bases and J by 5 bases, with 12 bases between. Germline V CDR1 and CDR2: SGDLS, YYNGEE. CDR3 length: 14 amino acids. As DNA, the CDR3 is TGTGCCAGCAGCGCGGACAGCACATATCAGCCCCAGCATTTT. Its translation: CASSADSTYQPQHF.

The V call is TRBV10-1, the J call TRBJ2-1, with 10 bases aligning to TRBD1. V trimming: 3 bases; J trimming: 7 bases; junction bases outside the gene matches: 6. Germline loops: CDR1 WNHNN, CDR2 SYGVQD (reference sequence). There are 15 residues in the CDR3. CDR3 nucleotide sequence: TGCGCCAGCAGTGAAGGGACAGGGGTGATAAATGAGCAGTTCTTC. This codes for CASSEGTGVINEQFF.

The chain uses TRBV7-6 and TRBJ2-3, with TRBD2 matching over 13 bases. The length of the CDR3 is 14 residues. Looked up from germline, CDR1 is SGHVS and CDR2 is FNYEAQ. V gave up 10 bases and J gave up 10 bases; unmatched junction bases: 11. This chain's CDR3 is CATLAGGPGTSQYF. As DNA, the CDR3 is TGTGCCACACTAGCGGGGGGGCCGGGTACTTCGCAGTATTTT.

The V call is TRBV5-1, the J call TRBJ2-3; tentatively, D is TRBD1 (5 bases). Germline V gives CDR1 SGHRS, CDR2 YFSETQ. The length of the CDR3 is 14 residues. Trimming took off 2 bases at V and 4 bases at J, with 11 bases between the two ends. Written as DNA, the CDR3 is TGCGCCAGCAGCTTAGGGGCGACCCCAGATACGCAGTATTTT. The encoded protein is CASSLGATPDTQYF.

V and J are TRBV25-1 and TRBJ1-1, with TRBD1 as a possible D gene (6 bases). The CDR3 length is 14 residues. The germline CDR1 and CDR2 sequences are MGHDK and SYGVNS. Trimming shortened V by 4 bases and J by 2 bases, and 11 bases separated the two germline ends. The CDR3 loop is CASSALQGNTEAFF. The CDR3 DNA reads TGTGCCAGCAGTGCCTTACAGGGAAACACTGAAGCTTTCTTT.

The genes are TRBV30 and TRBJ1-3, with D uncertain. Germline-derived CDR1 and CDR2 are GTSNPN and SVGIG (reference sequence). The CDR3 is made up of 13 amino acids. V was clipped by 2 bases and J by 2 bases, with 7 bases between them. This CDR3 reads CAWSRVAGNTIYF. Here the CDR3 DNA reads TGTGCCTGGAGTAGAGTCGCTGGAAACACCATATATTTT. The full variable domain, completed using reference TRBV30 and TRBJ1-3, is SQTIHQWPATLVQPVGSPLSLECTVEGTSNPNLYWYRQAAGRGLQLLFYSVGIGQISSEVPQNLSASRPQDRQFILSSKKLLLSDSGFYLCAWSRVAGNTIYFGEGSWLTVV.